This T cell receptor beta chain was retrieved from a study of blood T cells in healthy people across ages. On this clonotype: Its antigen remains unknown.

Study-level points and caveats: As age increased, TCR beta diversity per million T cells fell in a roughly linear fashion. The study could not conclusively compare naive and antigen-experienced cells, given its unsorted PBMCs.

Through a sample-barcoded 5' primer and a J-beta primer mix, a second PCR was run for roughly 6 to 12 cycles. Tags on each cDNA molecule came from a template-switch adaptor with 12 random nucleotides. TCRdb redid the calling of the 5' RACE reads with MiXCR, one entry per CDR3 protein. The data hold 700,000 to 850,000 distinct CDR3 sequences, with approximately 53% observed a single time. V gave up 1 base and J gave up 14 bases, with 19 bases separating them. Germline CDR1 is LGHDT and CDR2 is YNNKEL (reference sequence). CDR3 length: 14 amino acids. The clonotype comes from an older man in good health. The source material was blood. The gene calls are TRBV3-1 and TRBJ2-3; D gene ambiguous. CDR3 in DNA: TGTGCCAGCAGCCAAGGTCAGGCCCACAGATACGCGTATTTT. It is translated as CASSQGQAHRYAYF.